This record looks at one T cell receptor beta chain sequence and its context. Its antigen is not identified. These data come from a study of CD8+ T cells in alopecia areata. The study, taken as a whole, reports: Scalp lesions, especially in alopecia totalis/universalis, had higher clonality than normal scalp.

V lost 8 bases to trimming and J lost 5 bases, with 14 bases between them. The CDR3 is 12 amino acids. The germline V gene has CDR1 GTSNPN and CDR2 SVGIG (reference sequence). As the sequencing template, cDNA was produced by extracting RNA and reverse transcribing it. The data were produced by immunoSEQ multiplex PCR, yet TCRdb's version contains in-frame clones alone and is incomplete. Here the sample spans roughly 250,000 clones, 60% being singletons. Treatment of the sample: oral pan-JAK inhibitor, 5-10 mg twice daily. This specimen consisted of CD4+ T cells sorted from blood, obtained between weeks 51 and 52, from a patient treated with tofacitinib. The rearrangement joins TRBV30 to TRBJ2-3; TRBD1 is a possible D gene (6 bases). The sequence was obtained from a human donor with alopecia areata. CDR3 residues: CAGWTVGDTQYF. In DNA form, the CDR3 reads TGTGCCGGATGGACAGTTGGAGATACGCAGTATTTT.